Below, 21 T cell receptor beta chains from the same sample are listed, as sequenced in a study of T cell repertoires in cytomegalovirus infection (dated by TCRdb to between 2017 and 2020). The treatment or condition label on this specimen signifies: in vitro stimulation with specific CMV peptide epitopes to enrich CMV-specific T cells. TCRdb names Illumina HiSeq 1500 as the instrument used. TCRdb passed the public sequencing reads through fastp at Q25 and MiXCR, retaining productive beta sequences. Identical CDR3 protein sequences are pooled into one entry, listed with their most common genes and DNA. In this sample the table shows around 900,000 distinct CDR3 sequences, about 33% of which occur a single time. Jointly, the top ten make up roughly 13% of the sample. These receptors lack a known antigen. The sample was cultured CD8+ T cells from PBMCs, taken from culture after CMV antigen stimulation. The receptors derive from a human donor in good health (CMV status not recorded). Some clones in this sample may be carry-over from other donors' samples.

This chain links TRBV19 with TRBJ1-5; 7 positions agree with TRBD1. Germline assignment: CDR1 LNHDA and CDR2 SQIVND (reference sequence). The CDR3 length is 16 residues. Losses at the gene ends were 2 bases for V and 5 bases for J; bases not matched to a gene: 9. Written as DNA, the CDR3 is TGTGCCAGTAGTATAAGGGGGCGGCGCACTGATCAGCCCCAGCATTTT. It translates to CASSIRGRRTDQPQHF.

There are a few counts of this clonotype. DNA for the CDR3: TGTGCCAGTATCCTTTCCGATAGGGGCGAAAAAGGGGAGACCCAGTACTTC. It is translated as CASILSDRGEKGETQYF. The chain employs TRBV19 and TRBJ2-5; the D gene is possibly TRBD1 (5 bases). From germline, CDR1 is LNHDA and CDR2 SQIVND (reference sequence). CDR3 size: 17 residues. V was cut by 7 bases and J by 5 bases, with 26 bases left in between.

For the CDR3, the DNA is TGTGCCAGCAGTTTGCATACAGGGTATGAAAAACTGTTTTTT. It encodes CASSLHTGYEKLFF. The chain recombines TRBV12-3 or TRBV12-4 with TRBJ1-4; a weak D match, TRBD1 (6 bases). The V end was cut by 3 bases, the J end by 6 bases, with 11 bases between. The CDR3 has 14 residues.

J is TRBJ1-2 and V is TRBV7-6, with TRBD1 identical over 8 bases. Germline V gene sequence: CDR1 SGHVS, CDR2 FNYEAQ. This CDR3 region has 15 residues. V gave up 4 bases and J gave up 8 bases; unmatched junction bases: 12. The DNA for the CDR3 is TGTGCCAGCAGCTCACTGGCGGGACAGGCTTGGGGCTACACCTTC. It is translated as CASSSLAGQAWGYTF. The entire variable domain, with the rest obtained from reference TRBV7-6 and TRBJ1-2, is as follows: GAGVSQSPRYKVTKRGQDVALRCDPISGHVSLYWYRQALGQGPEFLTYFNYEAQQDKSGLPNDRFSAERPEGSISTLTIQRTEQRDSAMYRCASSSLAGQAWGYTFGSGTRLTVV.

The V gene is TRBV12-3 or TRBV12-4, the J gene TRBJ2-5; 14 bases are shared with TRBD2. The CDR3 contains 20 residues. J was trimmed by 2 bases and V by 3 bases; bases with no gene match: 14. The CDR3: CASSFLVLTSGGAMQETQYF. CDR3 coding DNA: TGTGCCAGCAGTTTCCTGGTCCTGACTAGCGGGGGGGCGATGCAAGAGACCCAGTACTTC.

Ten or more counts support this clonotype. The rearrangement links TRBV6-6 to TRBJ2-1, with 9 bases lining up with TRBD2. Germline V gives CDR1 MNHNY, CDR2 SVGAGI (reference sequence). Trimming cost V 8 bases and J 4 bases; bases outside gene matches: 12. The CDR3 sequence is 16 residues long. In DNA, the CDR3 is TGTGCCAGCTCCGCCCGACTAGCGGAGGGTTACAATGAGCAGTTCTTC. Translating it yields CASSARLAEGYNEQFF.

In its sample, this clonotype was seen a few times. The CDR3 is CASSQVQGGDYGYTF. In DNA, the CDR3 is TGCGCCAGCAGCCAAGTCCAGGGTGGAGACTATGGCTACACCTTC. The chain links TRBV4-1 to TRBJ1-2; maybe TRBD1 (5 bases). V lost 1 base and J lost 3, with 12 bases in between. Germline values: CDR1 MGHRA, CDR2 YSYEKL. This CDR3 region has 15 residues.

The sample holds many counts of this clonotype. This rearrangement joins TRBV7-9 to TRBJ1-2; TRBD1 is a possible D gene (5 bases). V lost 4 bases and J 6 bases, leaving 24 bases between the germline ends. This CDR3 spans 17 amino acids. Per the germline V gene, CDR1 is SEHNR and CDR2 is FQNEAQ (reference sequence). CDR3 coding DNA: TGTGCCAGCAGCTCCGATTTAAGGGGAGGTGCGGAAGATGGCTACACCTTC. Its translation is CASSSDLRGGAEDGYTF.

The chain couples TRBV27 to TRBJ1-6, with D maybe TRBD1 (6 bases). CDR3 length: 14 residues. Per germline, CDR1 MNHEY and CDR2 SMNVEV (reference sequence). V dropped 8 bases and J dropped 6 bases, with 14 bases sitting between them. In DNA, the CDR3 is TGTGCCAGCTTAGGGGGGGGGCCTAATTCACCCCTCCACTTT. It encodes CASLGGGPNSPLHF.

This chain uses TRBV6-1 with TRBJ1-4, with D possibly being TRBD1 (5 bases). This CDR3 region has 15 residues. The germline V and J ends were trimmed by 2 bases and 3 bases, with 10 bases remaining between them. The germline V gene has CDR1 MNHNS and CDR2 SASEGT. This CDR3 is CASSEYRGSNEKLFF. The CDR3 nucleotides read TGTGCCAGCAGTGAATACCGGGGGTCTAATGAAAAACTGTTTTTT.

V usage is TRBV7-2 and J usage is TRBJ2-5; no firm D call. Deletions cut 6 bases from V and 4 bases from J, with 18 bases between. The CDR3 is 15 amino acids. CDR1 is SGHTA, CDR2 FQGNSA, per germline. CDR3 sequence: CASSVIETRTETQYF. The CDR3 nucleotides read TGTGCCAGCAGTGTCATAGAGACACGTACAGAGACCCAGTACTTC.

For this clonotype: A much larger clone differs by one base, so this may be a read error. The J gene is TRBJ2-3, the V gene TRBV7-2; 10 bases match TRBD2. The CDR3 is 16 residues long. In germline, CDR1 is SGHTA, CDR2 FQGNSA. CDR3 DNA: TGTGTCAGCAGCTGGGAGCTAGCGGGGGGCACAGATACGCAGTATTTT. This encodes CVSSWELAGGTDTQYF.

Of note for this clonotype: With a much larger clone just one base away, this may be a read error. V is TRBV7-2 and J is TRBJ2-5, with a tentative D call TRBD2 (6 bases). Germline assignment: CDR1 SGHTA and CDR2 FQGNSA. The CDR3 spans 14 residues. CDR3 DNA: TGTGCCAGCAGCTTGTTAGGGACTCGAGAGTCCCAGTACTTC. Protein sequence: CASSLLGTRESQYF.

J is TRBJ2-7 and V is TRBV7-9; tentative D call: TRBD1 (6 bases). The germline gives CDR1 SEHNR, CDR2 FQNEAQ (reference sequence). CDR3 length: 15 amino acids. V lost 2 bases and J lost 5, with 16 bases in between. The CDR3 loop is CASSLTKSGVHEQYF. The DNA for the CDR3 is TGTGCCAGCAGCTTAACGAAATCAGGGGTCCACGAGCAGTACTTC.

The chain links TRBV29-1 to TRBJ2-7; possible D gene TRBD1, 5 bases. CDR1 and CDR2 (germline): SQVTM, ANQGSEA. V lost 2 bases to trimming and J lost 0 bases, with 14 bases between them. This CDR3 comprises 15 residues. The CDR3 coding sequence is TGCAGCGTTGAATTCCCGGACACGAGCTCCTACGAGCAGTACTTC. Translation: CSVEFPDTSSYEQYF.

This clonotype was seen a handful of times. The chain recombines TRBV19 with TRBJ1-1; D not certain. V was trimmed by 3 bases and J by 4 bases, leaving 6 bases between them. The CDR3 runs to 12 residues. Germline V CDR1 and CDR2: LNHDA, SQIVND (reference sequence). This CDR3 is CASSMAGTEAFF. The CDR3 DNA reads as TGTGCCAGTAGTATGGCTGGCACTGAAGCTTTCTTT. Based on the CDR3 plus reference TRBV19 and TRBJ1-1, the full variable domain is DGGITQSPKYLFRKEGQNVTLSCEQNLNHDAMYWYRQDPGQGLRLIYYSQIVNDFQKGDIAEGYSVSREKKESFPLTVTSAQKNPTAFYLCASSMAGTEAFFGQGTRLTVV.

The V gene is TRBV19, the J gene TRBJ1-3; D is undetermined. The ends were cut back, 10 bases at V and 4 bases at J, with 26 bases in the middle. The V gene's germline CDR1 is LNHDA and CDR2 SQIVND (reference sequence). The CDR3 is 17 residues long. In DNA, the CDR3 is TGTGCCACCTCCTGGGGAACGGAGGCCCTCTTCGGAAACACCATATATTTT. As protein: CATSWGTEALFGNTIYF.

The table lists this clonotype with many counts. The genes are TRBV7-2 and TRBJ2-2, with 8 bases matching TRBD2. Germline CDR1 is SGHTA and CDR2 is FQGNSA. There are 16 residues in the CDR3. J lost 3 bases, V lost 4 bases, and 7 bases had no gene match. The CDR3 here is CASSYNVGRDTGELFF. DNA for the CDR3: TGTGCCAGCAGCTATAACGTCGGGAGGGACACCGGGGAGCTGTTTTTT.

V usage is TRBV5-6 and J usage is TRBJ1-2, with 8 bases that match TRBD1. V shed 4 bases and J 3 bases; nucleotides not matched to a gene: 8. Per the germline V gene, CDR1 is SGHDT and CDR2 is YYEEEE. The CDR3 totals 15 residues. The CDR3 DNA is TGTGCCAGCAGCCTCCGGGACAGGCGACACTATGGCTACACCTTC. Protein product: CASSLRDRRHYGYTF.

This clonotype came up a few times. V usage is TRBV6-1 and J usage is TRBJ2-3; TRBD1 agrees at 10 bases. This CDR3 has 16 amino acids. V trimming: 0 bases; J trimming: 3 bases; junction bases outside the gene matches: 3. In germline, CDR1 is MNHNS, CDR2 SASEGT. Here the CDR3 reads CASSEATGQGTDTQYF. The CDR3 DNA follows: TGTGCCAGCAGTGAAGCAACGGGACAGGGGACAGATACGCAGTATTTT.

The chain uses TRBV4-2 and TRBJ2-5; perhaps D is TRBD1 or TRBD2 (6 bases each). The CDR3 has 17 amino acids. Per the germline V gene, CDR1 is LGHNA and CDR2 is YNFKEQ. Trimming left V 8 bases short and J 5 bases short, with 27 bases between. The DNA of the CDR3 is TGTGCCAGCGCGTCCCACATCGGCGGGACATCTTCTGAGACCCAGTACTTC. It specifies CASASHIGGTSSETQYF.